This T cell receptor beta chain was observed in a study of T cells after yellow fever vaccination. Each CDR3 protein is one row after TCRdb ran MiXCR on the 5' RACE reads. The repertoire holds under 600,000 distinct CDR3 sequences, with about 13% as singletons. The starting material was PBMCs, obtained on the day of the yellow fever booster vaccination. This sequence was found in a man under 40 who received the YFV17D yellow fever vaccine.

CDR3 bases: TGTGCCAGCAGCGTAGCTCCTAGCGCGAACACCGGGGAGCTGTTTTTT. Translated, it gives CASSVAPSANTGELFF. J is TRBJ2-2 and V is TRBV9; TRBD2 might be the D (6 bases). CDR3 length: 16 amino acids. Germline lookup yields CDR1 SGDLS and CDR2 YYNGEE. Trimming left V 0 bases short and J 0 bases short, with 9 bases between.